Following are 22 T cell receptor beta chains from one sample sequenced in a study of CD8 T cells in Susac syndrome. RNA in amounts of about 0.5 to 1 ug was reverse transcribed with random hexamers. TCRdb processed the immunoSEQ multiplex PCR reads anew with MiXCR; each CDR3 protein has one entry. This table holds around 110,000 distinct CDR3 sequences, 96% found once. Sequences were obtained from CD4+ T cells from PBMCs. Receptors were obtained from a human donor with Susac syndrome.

CDR3 coding DNA: TGTGCCACCAGCAGTGCTACTAGCAACGAGCAGTTCTTC. Translated: CATSSATSNEQFF. The V and J genes are TRBV15 and TRBJ2-1, with a tentative D call TRBD2 (6 bases). Germline CDR1 LNHNV, CDR2 YYDKDF (reference sequence). V lost 3 bases and J 10 bases, leaving 13 bases between the germline ends. The CDR3 covers 13 residues.

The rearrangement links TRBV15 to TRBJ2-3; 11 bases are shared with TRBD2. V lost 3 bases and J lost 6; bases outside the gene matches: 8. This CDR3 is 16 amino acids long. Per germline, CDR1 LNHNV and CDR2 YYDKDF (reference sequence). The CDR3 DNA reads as TGTGCCACCAGCAGGCGACTAGCGGGAACAAGGGATACGCAGTATTTT. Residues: CATSRRLAGTRDTQYF.

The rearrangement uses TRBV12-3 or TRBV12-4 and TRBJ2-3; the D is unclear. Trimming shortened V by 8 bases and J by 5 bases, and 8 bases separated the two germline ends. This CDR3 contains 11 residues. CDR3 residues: CASSSRDTQYF. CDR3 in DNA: TGTGCCAGCTCAAGTAGAGATACGCAGTATTTT.

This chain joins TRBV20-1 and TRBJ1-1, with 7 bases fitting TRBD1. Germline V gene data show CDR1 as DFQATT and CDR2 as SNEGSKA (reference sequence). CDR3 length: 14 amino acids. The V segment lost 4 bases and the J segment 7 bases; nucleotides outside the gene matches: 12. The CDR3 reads CSATPEDRLGEAFF. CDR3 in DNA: TGCAGTGCTACGCCCGAGGACAGGCTCGGTGAAGCTTTCTTT.

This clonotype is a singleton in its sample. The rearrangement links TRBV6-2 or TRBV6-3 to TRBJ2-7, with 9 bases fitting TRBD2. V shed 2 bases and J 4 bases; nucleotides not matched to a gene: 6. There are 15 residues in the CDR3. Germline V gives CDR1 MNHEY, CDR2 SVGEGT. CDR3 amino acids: CASSYRSGSGYEQYF. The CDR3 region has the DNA TGTGCCAGCAGTTACCGTAGCGGGAGCGGGTACGAGCAGTACTTC.

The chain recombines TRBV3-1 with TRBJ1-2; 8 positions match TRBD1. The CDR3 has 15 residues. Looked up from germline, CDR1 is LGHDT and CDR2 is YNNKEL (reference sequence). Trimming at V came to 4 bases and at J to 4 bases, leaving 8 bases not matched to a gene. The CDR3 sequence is CASSPWTGKPYGYTF. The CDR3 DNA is TGTGCCAGCAGCCCATGGACAGGGAAGCCCTATGGCTACACCTTC.

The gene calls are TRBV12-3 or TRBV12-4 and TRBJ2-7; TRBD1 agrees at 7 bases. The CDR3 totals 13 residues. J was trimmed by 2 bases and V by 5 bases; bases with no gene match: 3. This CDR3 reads CASSPGQPYEQYF. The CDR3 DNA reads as TGTGCCAGCAGTCCGGGACAGCCCTACGAGCAGTACTTC.

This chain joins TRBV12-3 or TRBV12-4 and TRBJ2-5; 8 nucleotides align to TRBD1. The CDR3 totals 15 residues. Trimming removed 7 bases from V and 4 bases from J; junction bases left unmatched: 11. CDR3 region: CASIDSGGPRETQYF. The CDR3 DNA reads TGTGCCAGCATCGATTCAGGGGGCCCTCGAGAGACCCAGTACTTC.

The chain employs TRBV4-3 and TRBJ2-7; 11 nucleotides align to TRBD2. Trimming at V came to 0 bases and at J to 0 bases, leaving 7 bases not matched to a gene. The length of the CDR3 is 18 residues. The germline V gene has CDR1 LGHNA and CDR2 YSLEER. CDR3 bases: TGCGCCAGCAGCCAAGATTTAGCGGGAGGGGGGAACTCCTACGAGCAGTACTTC. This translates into CASSQDLAGGGNSYEQYF.

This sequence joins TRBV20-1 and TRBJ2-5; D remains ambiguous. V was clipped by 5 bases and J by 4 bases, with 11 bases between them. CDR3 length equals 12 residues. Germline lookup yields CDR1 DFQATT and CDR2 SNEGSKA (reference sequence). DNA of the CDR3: TGCAGTGCTGTGGTGGTCCGAGAGACCCAGTACTTC. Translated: CSAVVVRETQYF.

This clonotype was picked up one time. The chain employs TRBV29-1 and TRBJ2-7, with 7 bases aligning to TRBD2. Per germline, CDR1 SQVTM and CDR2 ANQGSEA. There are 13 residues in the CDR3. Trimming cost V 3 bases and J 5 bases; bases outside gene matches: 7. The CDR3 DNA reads TGCAGCGTTGATGGGAGGGGCGTCGACGAGCAGTACTTC. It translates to CSVDGRGVDEQYF.

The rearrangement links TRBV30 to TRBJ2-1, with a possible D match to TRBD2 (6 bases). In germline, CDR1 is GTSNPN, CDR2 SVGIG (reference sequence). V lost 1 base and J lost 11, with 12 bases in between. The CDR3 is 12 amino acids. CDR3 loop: CAWSGRRDQQFF. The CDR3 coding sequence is TGTGCCTGGAGTGGGAGGCGGGATCAGCAGTTCTTC.

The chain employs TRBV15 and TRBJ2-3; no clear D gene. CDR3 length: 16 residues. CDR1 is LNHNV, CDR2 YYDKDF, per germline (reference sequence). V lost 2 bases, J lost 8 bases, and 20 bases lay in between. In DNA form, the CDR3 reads TGTGCCACCAGCAGAACCTCCAGTGGGCCACTTGGTACGCAGTATTTT. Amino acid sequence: CATSRTSSGPLGTQYF.

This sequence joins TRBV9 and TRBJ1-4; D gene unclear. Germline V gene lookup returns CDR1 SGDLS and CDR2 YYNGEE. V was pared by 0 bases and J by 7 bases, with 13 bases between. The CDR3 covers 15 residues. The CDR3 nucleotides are TGTGCCAGCAGCGTAGGTTGGGAGCCTAGTGAAAAACTGTTTTTT. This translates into CASSVGWEPSEKLFF.

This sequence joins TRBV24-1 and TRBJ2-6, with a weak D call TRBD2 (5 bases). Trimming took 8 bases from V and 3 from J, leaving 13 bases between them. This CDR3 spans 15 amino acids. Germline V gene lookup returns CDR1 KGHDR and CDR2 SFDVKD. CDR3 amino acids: CATTSSRDGANVLTF. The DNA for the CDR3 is TGTGCCACCACCTCCTCCCGGGATGGGGCCAACGTCCTGACTTTC.

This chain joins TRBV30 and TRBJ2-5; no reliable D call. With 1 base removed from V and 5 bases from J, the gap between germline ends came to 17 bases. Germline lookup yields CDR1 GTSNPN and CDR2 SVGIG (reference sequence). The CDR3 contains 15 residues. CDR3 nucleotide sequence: TGTGCCTGGAGTGAGGGTTCAGGTCCGAGGGAGACCCAGTACTTC. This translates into CAWSEGSGPRETQYF.

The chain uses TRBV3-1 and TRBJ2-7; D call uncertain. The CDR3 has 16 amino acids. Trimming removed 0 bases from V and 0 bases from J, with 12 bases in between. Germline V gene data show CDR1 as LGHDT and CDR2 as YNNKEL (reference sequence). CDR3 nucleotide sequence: TGTGCCAGCAGCCAAGAAATCGGGCGTAGCTCCTACGAGCAGTACTTC. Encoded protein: CASSQEIGRSSYEQYF.

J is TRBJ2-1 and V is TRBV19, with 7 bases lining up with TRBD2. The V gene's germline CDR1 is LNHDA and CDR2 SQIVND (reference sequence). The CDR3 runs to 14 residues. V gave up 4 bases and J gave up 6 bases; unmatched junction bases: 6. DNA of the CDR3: TGTGCCAGTAGTAAGCGGGACCCTACCAATGAGCAGTTCTTC. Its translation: CASSKRDPTNEQFF.

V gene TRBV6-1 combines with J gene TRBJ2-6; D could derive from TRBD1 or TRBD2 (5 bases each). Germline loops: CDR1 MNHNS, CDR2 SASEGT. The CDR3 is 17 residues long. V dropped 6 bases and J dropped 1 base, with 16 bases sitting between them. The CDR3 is CASRPTQGPSGANVLTF. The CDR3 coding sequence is TGTGCCAGCAGACCGACTCAGGGACCGTCTGGGGCCAACGTCCTGACTTTC.

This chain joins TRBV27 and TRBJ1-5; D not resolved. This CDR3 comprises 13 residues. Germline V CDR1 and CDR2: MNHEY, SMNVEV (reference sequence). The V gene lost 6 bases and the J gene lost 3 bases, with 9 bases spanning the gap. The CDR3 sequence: CASSTAPNQPQHF. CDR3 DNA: TGTGCCAGCAGCACTGCCCCCAATCAGCCCCAGCATTTT.

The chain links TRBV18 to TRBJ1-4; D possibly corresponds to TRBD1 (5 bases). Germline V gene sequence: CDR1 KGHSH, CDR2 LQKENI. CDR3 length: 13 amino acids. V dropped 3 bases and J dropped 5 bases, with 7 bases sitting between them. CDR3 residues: CASSPDRNEKLFF. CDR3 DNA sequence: TGTGCCAGCTCACCCGACAGAAATGAAAAACTGTTTTTT. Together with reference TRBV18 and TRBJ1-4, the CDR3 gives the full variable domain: NAGVMQNPRHLVRRRGQEARLRCSPMKGHSHVYWYRQLPEEGLKFMVYLQKENIIDESGMPKERFSAEFPKEGPSILRIQQVVRGDSAAYFCASSPDRNEKLFFGSGTQLSVL.

The CDR3 DNA sequence: TGTGCCAGCAGCTTAGCCCGGGTCAATGAGCAGTTCTTC. Translated: CASSLARVNEQFF. The genes are TRBV7-2 and TRBJ2-1; no clear D gene. V was pared by 0 bases and J by 6 bases, with 6 bases between. CDR3 size: 13 residues. CDR1 and CDR2 from the germline V gene are SGHTA and FQGNSA.